This TCR beta chain was profiled in a study of T cell repertoires in cytomegalovirus infection. TCRdb processed the reads anew with MiXCR; each CDR3 protein has one entry. The repertoire holds under 800,000 distinct CDR3 sequences, with 24% as singletons. This CDR3 has 16 residues. V was pared by 3 bases and J by 1 base, with 15 bases between. Germline V lookup: CDR1 SGHVS, CDR2 FNYEAQ. This clonotype was seen ten or more times. The sample consisted of CD8+ T cells from PBMCs. This TCR was sampled from a human donor in good health (CMV status not recorded). Some clones in this sample may be carry-over from other donors' samples. This chain connects TRBV7-6 to TRBJ1-1, with a tentative D call TRBD1 (6 bases). The CDR3 sequence: CASSFGTPEANTEAFF. In DNA form, the CDR3 reads TGTGCCAGCAGCTTTGGGACACCGGAGGCGAACACTGAAGCTTTCTTT.